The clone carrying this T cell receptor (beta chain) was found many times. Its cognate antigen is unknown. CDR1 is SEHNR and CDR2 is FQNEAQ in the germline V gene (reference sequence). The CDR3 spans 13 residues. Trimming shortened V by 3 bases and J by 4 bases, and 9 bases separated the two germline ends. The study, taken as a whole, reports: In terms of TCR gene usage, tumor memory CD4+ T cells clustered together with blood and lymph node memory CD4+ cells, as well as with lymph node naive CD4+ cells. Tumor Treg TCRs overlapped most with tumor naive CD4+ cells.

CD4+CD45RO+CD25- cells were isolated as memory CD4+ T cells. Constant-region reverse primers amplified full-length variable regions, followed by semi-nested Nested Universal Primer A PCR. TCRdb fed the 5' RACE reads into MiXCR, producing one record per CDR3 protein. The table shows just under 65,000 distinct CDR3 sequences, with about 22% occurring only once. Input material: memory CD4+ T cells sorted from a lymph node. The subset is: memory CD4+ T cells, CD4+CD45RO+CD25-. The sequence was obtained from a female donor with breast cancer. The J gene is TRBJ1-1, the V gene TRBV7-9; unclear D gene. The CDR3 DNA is TGTGCCAGCAGCTTCGACGTCATCACTGAAGCTTTCTTT. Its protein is CASSFDVITEAFF.